This TCR beta chain comes out of a study of cytomegalovirus exposure and HLA in healthy donors (dated by TCRdb to 2016 to 2017). Some background on the complete study: According to a later analysis, the 120 or so validation repertoires were produced on the same platform as the roughly 600 repertoires of the first cohort. The study aimed to test whether signatures of past pathogen exposure could be identified by cataloging public T cell receptors. Along with the approximately 700-subject first cohort, a separate validation cohort of over 90 different subjects was used. To predict cytomegalovirus infection status, the study brought together high-throughput TCR immunosequencing, statistical association of individual TCRs with disease status, and machine learning. What the research found in general, with its limitations: A later analysis lacked HLA typing for the validation cohort, so it scored co-occurrence in that cohort across all 120 or so repertoires. A later analysis found that TCRs clustered in the first cohort also tended to co-occur in the approximately 120 validation repertoires, with about 94% of cluster scores above 0. Most TCR sequences were observed very rarely across donors, whereas some public TCRs were present in many individuals. In vitro tests confirmed that a few of the cytomegalovirus-associated TCR beta chains recognize cytomegalovirus antigens. According to the authors, the approach could potentially be generalized to other disease states and immunological phenotypes. In the study, approximately 150 TCR beta chains were listed as associated with cytomegalovirus. The classifier was reported to diagnose cytomegalovirus status with high specificity and sensitivity in both the original cohort and the validation cohort.

Libraries were built with the immunoSEQ multiplex PCR assay. For the original study's pipeline: To diagnose cytomegalovirus status from the catalog of TCR beta chain sequences, a statistical classification framework was built. Drawn from immuneACCESS, this table holds only the in-frame rearrangements with V and J called that TCRdb kept. Clones are partly lost; checked studies trace under half to an unresolved V gene and leave the rest unexplained. V, J and clone size are those of that table, while D and trimming were read from the DNA. A total of 200,000 to 250,000 clones appear in this sample, approximately 80% of them only once. Of the sample, roughly an eighth falls within the top ten clones. Trimming at the junction amounts to 2 bases on V and 0 bases on J, and the germline ends lie 10 bases apart. The CDR3 holds 16 amino acids from the cysteine to the phenylalanine. Only the CDR3 region is kept as DNA, spanning 48 bases read in frame from base 1. Taken from the germline V gene, the CDR1 and CDR2 loops are LGHNA and YSLEER.

A word on this clone: Its antigen specificity is not known. The input lacks base qualities; no much larger clone sits a single base away.

The donors were included in the validation cohort of some 110 subjects, a group kept apart from the roughly 670-subject first cohort. The sample comprised PBMCs. The sequence derives from a woman aged 25 to 39 in good health and CMV-seropositive. This chain joins TRBV4-3 to TRBJ2-2, with the D segment identity uncertain. The base sequence is TGCGCCAGCAGCCAACTTCACCAGGCGAACACCGGGGAGCTGTTTTTT. Translated, it gives CASSQLHQANTGELFF.